This record covers a single TCR beta chain. Its antigen is currently unknown. This sample was included in a study of cytomegalovirus exposure and HLA in healthy donors. The study, taken as a whole, reports: The listing of some 170 TCR beta chains classed them as cytomegalovirus-associated. Follow-up analysis later connected one missense variant in DCLRE1C with trimming of TCR beta V- and J-genes.

With 60 Vbeta and 13 Jbeta primers, the PCR was carried out. The data were produced by immunoSEQ multiplex PCR, yet TCRdb's version contains in-frame clones alone and is incomplete. The profile shows 140,000 to 150,000 clones, roughly 78% of them singletons. Healthy bone marrow donors formed the donor group. Looked up from germline, CDR1 is MGHDK and CDR2 is SYGVNS. There are 16 residues in the CDR3. Trimming took off 3 bases at V and 4 bases at J, with 13 bases between the two ends. The source of this sequence is a female donor in good health and CMV-seronegative. The V and J genes are TRBV25-1 and TRBJ1-6; D is possibly TRBD1 (6 bases). Sequenced material: PBMCs. For the CDR3, the DNA is TGTGCCAGCAGTGAGCGGACAGCAGGGTATAATTCACCCCTCCACTTT. Protein product: CASSERTAGYNSPLHF.